These 11 T cell receptor beta chains originate from one sample sequenced in a study of human T cells and chemical hapten exposure. TCRdb called the RACE reads again in MiXCR, with one record for every CDR3 protein. The profile shows about 380,000 distinct CDR3 sequences, roughly 5% of them singletons. Time point in this sample: pre-sensitization, week 0. Noted treatment: therapeutic diphenylcyclopropenone sensitization with weekly scalp DPC. Here the sequenced sample was whole blood, taken in connection with sensitization to the hapten diphenylcyclopropenone (DPC). These receptors all stem from a woman aged 45-65 years with alopecia areata. Some clones in this sample may be carry-over from other donors' samples.

This chain links TRBV5-1 with TRBJ1-1; no clear D gene. The V gene's germline CDR1 is SGHRS and CDR2 YFSETQ. The CDR3 runs to 13 residues. Trimming removed 6 bases from V and 2 bases from J, with 11 bases in between. The CDR3 loop is CASTDRLNTEAFF. DNA for the CDR3: TGCGCCAGCACCGACCGGCTTAACACTGAAGCTTTCTTT.

This clonotype was counted many times. V and J are TRBV13 and TRBJ2-7; TRBD2 matches 7 bases. Germline V CDR1 and CDR2: PRHDT, FYEKMQ (reference sequence). Losses at the gene ends were 6 bases for V and 0 bases for J; bases not matched to a gene: 8. The CDR3 is 15 amino acids. CDR3 nucleotides: TGTGCCAGCAGACTAAGCGGGGCCACCTCCTACGAGCAGTACTTC. Its protein product is CASRLSGATSYEQYF.

This chain uses TRBV6-1 with TRBJ2-7; D gene unclear. V lost 3 bases and J 4 bases, leaving 7 bases between the germline ends. The CDR3 runs 12 residues. The germline V gene has CDR1 MNHNS and CDR2 SASEGT. CDR3 sequence reads: CASSDMWYEQYF. The CDR3 DNA follows: TGTGCCAGCAGTGATATGTGGTACGAGCAGTACTTC.

V is TRBV7-8 and J is TRBJ2-7; 7 bases fit TRBD1. This CDR3 is 14 amino acids long. V lost 3 bases, J lost 7 bases, and 9 bases stayed unmatched. The germline V gene encodes CDR1 SGHVS and CDR2 FQNEAQ. For the CDR3, the DNA is TGTGCCAGCAGCTTGACAGGGCCAAGTCGGGAGCAGTACTTC. Translated, it gives CASSLTGPSREQYF.

The V call is TRBV9, the J call TRBJ1-1; D is ambiguous. Germline CDR1 SGDLS, CDR2 YYNGEE. Deletions cut 4 bases from V and 0 bases from J, with 7 bases between. The CDR3 has 13 residues. The CDR3 reads CASSFAVNTEAFF. The CDR3 DNA sequence: TGTGCCAGCAGCTTTGCAGTGAACACTGAAGCTTTCTTT.

This clonotype was seen repeatedly, ten times or more. The V call is TRBV29-1, the J call TRBJ1-4, with D possibly TRBD1 on 5 matching bases. V was shortened by 4 bases and J by 8 bases, with 14 bases between the two germline ends. Germline loops: CDR1 SQVTM, CDR2 ANQGSEA. The CDR3 extends over 13 amino acids. The CDR3 coding sequence is TGCAGCGTTGTAGGAGGGACGGGGGAAAAACTGTTTTTT. Translated: CSVVGGTGEKLFF.

This clonotype was observed many times. V gene TRBV27 combines with J gene TRBJ2-7, with D perhaps given as TRBD1 or TRBD2 (5 bases each). The CDR3 has 12 residues. Germline CDR1 is MNHEY and CDR2 is SMNVEV (reference sequence). The CDR3 is CVTRGRVYEQYF. DNA of the CDR3: TGTGTCACCCGGGGCAGGGTCTACGAGCAGTACTTC.

Concerning this clonotype itself: Sequence at one end of the junction differs from germline and may be a read error. V and J are TRBV3-1 and TRBJ1-1; D gene ambiguous. The CDR3 totals 16 residues. Germline CDR1 reads LGHDT; CDR2 reads YNNKEL (reference sequence). CDR3 coding DNA: TGTGCCAGCAGCCAAGTTTCGTGGGGATTGAACACTGAAGCTTTCTTC. This codes for CASSQVSWGLNTEAFF. Together with reference TRBV3-1 and TRBJ1-1, the CDR3 gives the full variable domain: DTAVSQTPKYLVTQMGNDKSIKCEQNLGHDTMYWYKQDSKKFLKIMFSYNNKELIINETVPNRFSPKSPDKAHLNLHINSLELGDSAVYFCASSQVSWGLNTEAFFGQGTRLTVV.

The table lists this clonotype with many counts. The rearrangement links TRBV7-2 to TRBJ1-6; D not resolved. V lost 3 bases to trimming and J lost 12 bases, with 9 bases between them. The CDR3 runs to 12 residues. Germline loops: CDR1 SGHTA, CDR2 FQGNSA. The CDR3 loop is CASSFDLRPLHF. In DNA, the CDR3 is TGTGCCAGCAGCTTCGATCTGAGACCCCTCCACTTT. Looking up the rest from reference TRBV7-2 and TRBJ1-6 gives the full variable domain: GAGVSQSPSNKVTEKGKDVELRCDPISGHTALYWYRQSLGQGLEFLIYFQGNSAPDKSGLPSDRFSAERTGGSVSTLTIQRTQQEDSAVYLCASSFDLRPLHFGNGTRLTVT.

In this sample, this clonotype turned up a few times. The V gene is TRBV5-1, the J gene TRBJ1-3; D unresolved. The CDR3 length is 18 residues. Germline loops: CDR1 SGHRS, CDR2 YFSETQ. Trimming took 0 bases from V and 0 from J, leaving 16 bases between them. CDR3 loop: CASSLDKAPLYSGNTIYF. The CDR3 region has the DNA TGCGCCAGCAGCTTGGACAAAGCTCCACTCTACTCTGGAAACACCATATATTTT.

This clonotype has only a few counts. V and J are TRBV2 and TRBJ1-1, with TRBD1 as a possible D gene (5 bases). Germline loops: CDR1 SNHLY, CDR2 FYNNEI. This CDR3 has 16 residues. V gave up 2 bases and J gave up 3 bases, with 16 bases separating them. The CDR3 here is CASSEWLGVSDTEAFF. CDR3 nucleotide sequence: TGTGCCAGCAGTGAATGGTTAGGGGTGTCTGACACTGAAGCTTTCTTT.